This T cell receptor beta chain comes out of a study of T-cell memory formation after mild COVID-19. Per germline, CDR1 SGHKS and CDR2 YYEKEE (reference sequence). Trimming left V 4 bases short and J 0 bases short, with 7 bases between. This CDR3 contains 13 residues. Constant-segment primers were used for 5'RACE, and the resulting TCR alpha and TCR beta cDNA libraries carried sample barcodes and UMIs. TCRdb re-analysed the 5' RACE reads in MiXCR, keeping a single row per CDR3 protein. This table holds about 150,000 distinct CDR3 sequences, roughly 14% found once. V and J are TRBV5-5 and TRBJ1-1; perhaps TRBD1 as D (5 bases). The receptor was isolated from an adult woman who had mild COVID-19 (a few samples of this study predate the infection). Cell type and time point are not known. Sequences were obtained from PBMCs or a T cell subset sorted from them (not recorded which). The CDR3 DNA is TGTGCCAGCAGCACGACAGTGAACACTGAAGCTTTCTTT. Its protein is CASSTTVNTEAFF.